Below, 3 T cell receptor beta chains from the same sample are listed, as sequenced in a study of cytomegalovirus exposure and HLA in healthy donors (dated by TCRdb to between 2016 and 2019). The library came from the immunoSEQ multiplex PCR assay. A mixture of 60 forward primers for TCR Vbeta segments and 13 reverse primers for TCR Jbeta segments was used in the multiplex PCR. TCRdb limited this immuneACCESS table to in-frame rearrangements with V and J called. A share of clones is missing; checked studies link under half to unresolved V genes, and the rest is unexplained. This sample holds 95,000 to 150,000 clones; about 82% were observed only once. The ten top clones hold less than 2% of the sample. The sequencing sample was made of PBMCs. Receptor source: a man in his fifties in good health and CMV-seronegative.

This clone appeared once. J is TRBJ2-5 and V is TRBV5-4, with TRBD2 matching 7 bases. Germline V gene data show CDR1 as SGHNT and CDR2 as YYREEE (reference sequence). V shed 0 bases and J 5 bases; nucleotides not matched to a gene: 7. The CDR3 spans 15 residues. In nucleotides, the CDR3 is TGTGCCAGCAGCTTGGGGGCGGGGGAGTGGGAGACCCAGTACTTC. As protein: CASSLGAGEWETQYF. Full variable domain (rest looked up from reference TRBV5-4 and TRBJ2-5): ETGVTQSPTHLIKTRGQQVTLRCSSQSGHNTVSWYQQALGQGPQFIFQYYREEENGRGNFPPRFSGLQFPNYSSELNVNALELDDSALYLCASSLGAGEWETQYFGPGTRLLVL.

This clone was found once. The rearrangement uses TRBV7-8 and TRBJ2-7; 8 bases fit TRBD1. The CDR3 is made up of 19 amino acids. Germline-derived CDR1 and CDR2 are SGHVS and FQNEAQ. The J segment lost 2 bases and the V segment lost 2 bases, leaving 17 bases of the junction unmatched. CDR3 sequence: CASSLTWGQALSFTYEQYF. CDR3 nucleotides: TGTGCCAGCAGCTTAACGTGGGGACAGGCTCTCTCATTTACCTACGAGCAGTACTTC.

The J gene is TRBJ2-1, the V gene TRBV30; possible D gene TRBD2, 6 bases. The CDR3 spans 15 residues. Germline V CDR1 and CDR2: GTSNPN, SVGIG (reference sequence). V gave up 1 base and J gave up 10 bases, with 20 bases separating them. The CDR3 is CAWSALLAWGEEQFF. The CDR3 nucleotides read TGTGCCTGGAGTGCACTACTAGCATGGGGCGAAGAGCAGTTCTTC.